Given below is one TCR beta chain in context. What it recognizes is unknown. The junction and the germline gene differ at one end; a read error may be behind it. The data were produced by immunoSEQ multiplex PCR, yet TCRdb's version contains in-frame clones alone and is incomplete. The sample holds 160,000 or so clones, around 92% seen once. The sample belongs to a study of T cell responses to AZD1222 COVID-19 vaccine. The study's findings and limits: The donor cohort was predominantly white British with a female majority, and clonal diversity may have been underestimated.

This TCR was sampled from an adult who received the AZD1222 COVID-19 vaccine. This sample comprised peripheral blood, obtained 28 days after the second AZD1222 dose.

CDR3 nucleotide sequence: TGTGCCAGCATTGAATGGGCCTATGGCTACACCTTC. It yields the protein CASIEWAYGYTF. This chain links TRBV2 with TRBJ1-2; the D is unclear. Germline CDR1 reads SNHLY; CDR2 reads FYNNEI. The CDR3 contains 12 residues.